This record looks at one T cell receptor beta chain sequence and its context. Its antigen is not identified. This table comes from immunoSEQ multiplex PCR, and its TCRdb copy is limited to in-frame clones, with some not included. Of 260,000 or so clones in the sample, about 90% were seen once. The data belong to a study of cytomegalovirus exposure and HLA in healthy donors. Study observations and caveats: It was found in a later analysis that first-cohort TCR clusters tended to co-occur in the 130 or so validation repertoires.

From germline, CDR1 is SGHAT and CDR2 FQNNGV. This CDR3 has 13 residues. The V and J ends lost 5 bases and 10 bases respectively, with 15 bases between them. What was sequenced was PBMCs. The origin of this receptor is a woman in her twenties or thirties in good health and CMV-seronegative. The chain combines TRBV11-2 with TRBJ2-1, with TRBD2 as a possible D gene (6 bases). The CDR3 spells CASSIMALAEQFF. The DNA of the CDR3 is TGTGCCAGCAGCATTATGGCCCTAGCGGAGCAGTTCTTC. Drawing the rest from reference TRBV11-2 and TRBJ2-1, the complete variable domain is EAGVAQSPRYKIIEKRQSVAFWCNPISGHATLYWYQQILGQGPKLLIQFQNNGVVDDSQLPKDRFSAERLKGVDSTLKIQPAKLEDSAVYLCASSIMALAEQFFGPGTRLTVL.